These T cell receptor beta chains were read from a single sample in a study of brain T cells in children with intractable seizures. The table came from immunoSEQ multiplex PCR; TCRdb's copy has only in-frame clones and leaves some out. Counted here are about 340,000 clones, 93% occurring once; the ten biggest clones make up 5.7%. The source was peripheral blood, collected roughly 5 months after surgery. These receptors all come from a boy younger than two with tuberous sclerosis and intractable seizures. The CDR3 runs from the conserved cysteine through the conserved F or W. A D gene is named only where the DNA matches it firmly. Size values are once, few and many counts, or a class for expanded clones, and some rows have none.

TRBV29-1	.	TRBD1	TRBJ1-1	CSVEPKDRGLPSTEAFF	TGCAGCGTTGAACCAAAAGACAGGGGGCTTCCCTCCACTGAAGCTTTCTTT
TRBV6-5	.	.	TRBJ2-5	CASSLRETQYF	TGTGCCAGCAGTTTAAGAGAGACCCAGTACTTC
TRBV10-2	.	TRBD1	TRBJ2-7	CASSGSDRGSYEQYF	TGCGCCAGCAGTGGAAGTGACAGGGGGTCCTACGAGCAGTACTTC
TRBV11-2	.	.	TRBJ2-2	CASKWVGAGELFF	TGTGCCAGCAAGTGGGTAGGAGCCGGGGAGCTGTTTTTT
TRBV5-4	.	TRBD1	TRBJ1-1	CASSFPTGGTEAFF	TGTGCCAGCAGCTTCCCCACAGGGGGCACTGAAGCTTTCTTT
TRBV27	.	TRBD1	TRBJ2-2	CASSLERQGGTGELFF	TGTGCCAGCAGTTTAGAAAGACAGGGGGGCACCGGGGAGCTGTTTTTT
TRBV11-3	.	TRBD2	TRBJ2-1	CASSLAGGTYNEQFF	TGTGCCAGCAGCCTAGCGGGAGGGACCTACAATGAGCAGTTCTTC
TRBV2	.	.	TRBJ2-5	CASSDSSPGTQYF	TGTGCCAGCAGCGACAGTTCCCCCGGGACCCAGTACTTC
TRBV6-5	.	.	TRBJ1-1	CASTLSPESTEAFF	TGTGCCAGCACCCTATCCCCGGAGTCCACTGAAGCTTTCTTT
TRBV7-9	few	.	TRBJ1-3	CASSLVAGQGGNTIYF	TGTGCCAGCAGCTTAGTAGCGGGGCAGGGTGGAAACACCATATATTTT
TRBV2	.	TRBD2	TRBJ2-1	CATTVAGEIEQFF	TGTGCCACCACGGTAGCGGGAGAAATTGAGCAGTTCTTC
TRBV30	.	.	TRBJ1-2	CAGDRSWNYGYTF	TGTGCCGGAGACAGGTCTTGGAACTATGGCTACACCTTC
TRBV6-6	.	.	TRBJ1-6	CASTRVGNSPLHF	TGTGCCAGCACCCGGGTTGGGAATTCACCCCTCCACTTT
TRBV5-8	.	.	TRBJ1-5	CASSLDRQNSNQPQHF	TGTGCCAGCAGCTTGGATCGTCAGAATAGCAATCAGCCCCAGCATTTT
TRBV2	.	.	TRBJ1-2	CASSEGTGLLGYTF	TGTGCCAGCAGTGAAGGTACGGGACTCTTGGGCTACACCTTC
TRBV14	.	TRBD1	TRBJ2-7	CASSQPGTGHYEQYF	TGTGCCAGCAGCCAGCCCGGGACAGGGCACTACGAGCAGTACTTC
TRBV11-3	.	.	TRBJ2-7	CASSRTISYEQYF	TGTGCCAGCAGCCGGACTATCTCCTACGAGCAGTACTTC
TRBV25-1	.	TRBD2	TRBJ2-3	CASSESRTSGFTDTQYF	TGTGCCAGCAGTGAAAGCCGGACTAGCGGGTTCACAGATACGCAGTATTTT
TRBV12-3/TRBV12-4	few	.	TRBJ2-7	CASSFGYEQYF	TGTGCCAGCAGTTTCGGGTACGAGCAGTACTTC
TRBV7-9	.	.	TRBJ2-1	CASSFSRDEQFF	TGTGCCAGCAGCTTCTCTAGGGATGAGCAGTTCTTC